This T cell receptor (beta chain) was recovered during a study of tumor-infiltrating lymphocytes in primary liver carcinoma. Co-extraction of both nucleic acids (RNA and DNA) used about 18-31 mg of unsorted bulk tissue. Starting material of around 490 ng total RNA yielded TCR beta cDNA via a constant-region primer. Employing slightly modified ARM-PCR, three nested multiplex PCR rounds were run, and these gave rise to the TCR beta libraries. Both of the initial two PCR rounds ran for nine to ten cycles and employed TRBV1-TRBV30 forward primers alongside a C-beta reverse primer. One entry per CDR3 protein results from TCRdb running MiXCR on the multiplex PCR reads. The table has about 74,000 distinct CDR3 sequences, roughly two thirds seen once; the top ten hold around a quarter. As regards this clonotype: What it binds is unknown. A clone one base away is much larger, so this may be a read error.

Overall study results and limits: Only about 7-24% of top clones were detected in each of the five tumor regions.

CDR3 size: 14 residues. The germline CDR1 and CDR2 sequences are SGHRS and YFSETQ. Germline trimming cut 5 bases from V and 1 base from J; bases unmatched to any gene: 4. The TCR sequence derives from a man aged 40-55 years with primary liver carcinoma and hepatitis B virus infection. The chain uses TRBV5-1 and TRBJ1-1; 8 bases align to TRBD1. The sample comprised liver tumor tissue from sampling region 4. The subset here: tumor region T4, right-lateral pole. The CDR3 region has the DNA TGCGCCAGCAGGACCGGGACAGGGAACACTGAAGCTTTCTTT. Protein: CASRTGTGNTEAFF.